What follows are 4 T cell receptor beta chains derived from one specimen sequenced in a study of blood T cell repertoires in COVID-19. The method was immunoSEQ multiplex PCR; TCRdb's version includes in-frame clones alone and lacks a portion of them. The sample consists of about 190,000 clones, 70% to 90% of them appearing once. Sequencing was carried out using peripheral blood. The origin of the receptors is a woman aged 25 to 39 with acute or convalescent COVID-19.

J is TRBJ1-6 and V is TRBV27; D gene unclear. CDR3 size: 14 residues. Looked up from germline, CDR1 is MNHEY and CDR2 is SMNVEV (reference sequence). V shed 1 base and J shed 9 bases, with 10 bases lying between them. The CDR3: CASSLLQSTSPLHF. CDR3 in DNA: TGTGCCAGCAGTTTATTACAGTCTACTTCACCCCTCCACTTT.

V usage is TRBV19 and J usage is TRBJ2-5; 11 nucleotides align to TRBD2. This CDR3 contains 13 residues. Germline V gives CDR1 LNHDA, CDR2 SQIVND (reference sequence). V was clipped by 6 bases and J by 5 bases; unmatched bases: 2. CDR3 protein: CASRLAGVETQYF. The CDR3 nucleotides read TGTGCCAGTAGACTAGCGGGAGTGGAGACCCAGTACTTC.

V is TRBV3-1 (or the pseudogene TRBV3-2) and J is TRBJ1-2; TRBD1 agrees at 7 bases. CDR1 LGHDT and CDR2 YNNKEL come from the germline V gene (reference sequence). J gave up 6 bases and V 3 bases, and 7 bases lay outside the gene matches. The length of the CDR3 is 14 residues. DNA of the CDR3: TGTGCCAGCAGCCATGGGACAGAATTCAATGGCTACACCTTC. It translates to CASSHGTEFNGYTF.

The CDR3, as DNA: TGTGCCAGCAGCCAAGACCGGGGGGATCAGCCCCAGCATTTT. The encoded protein is CASSQDRGDQPQHF. The rearrangement links TRBV4-2 to TRBJ1-5; perhaps TRBD1 as D (5 bases). The CDR3 covers 14 residues. The germline V gene encodes CDR1 LGHNA and CDR2 YNFKEQ. V lost 0 bases and J lost 5, with 8 bases in between.